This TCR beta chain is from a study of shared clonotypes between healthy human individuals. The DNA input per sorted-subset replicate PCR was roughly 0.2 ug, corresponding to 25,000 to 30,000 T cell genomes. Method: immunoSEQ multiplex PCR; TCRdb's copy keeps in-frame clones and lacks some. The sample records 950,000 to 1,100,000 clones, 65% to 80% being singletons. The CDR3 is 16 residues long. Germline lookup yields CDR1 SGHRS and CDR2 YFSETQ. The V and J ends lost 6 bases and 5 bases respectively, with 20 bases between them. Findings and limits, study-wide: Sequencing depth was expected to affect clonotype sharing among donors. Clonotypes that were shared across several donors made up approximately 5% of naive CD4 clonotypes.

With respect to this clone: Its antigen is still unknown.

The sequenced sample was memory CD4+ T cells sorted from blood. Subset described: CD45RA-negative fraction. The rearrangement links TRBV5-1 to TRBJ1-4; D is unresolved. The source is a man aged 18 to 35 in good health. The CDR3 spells CASKPGAGSLNEKLFF. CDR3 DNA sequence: TGCGCCAGCAAGCCCGGCGCTGGGTCCCTGAATGAAAAACTGTTTTTT.